The present T cell receptor beta chain was sequenced within a study of shared clonotypes between healthy human individuals. Study results and limitations: Donor scarcity curtailed the genetic and exposure-history diversity represented herein. With a few donors compared, around 4.7% of naive CD4 clonotypes were shared.

Assay used: immunoSEQ multiplex PCR; TCRdb lists only in-frame clones, some missing. The table includes about 680,000 clones, less than 80% detected once. About this clone itself: Its antigen is still unknown.

V lost 0 bases and J lost 10, with 10 bases in between. CDR1 is SGHAT and CDR2 is FQNNGV in the germline V gene. This CDR3 is 13 amino acids long. The genes are TRBV11-2 and TRBJ2-1; D is uncertain. What was sequenced was memory CD4+ T cells sorted from blood. Described subset: CD45RA-negative fraction. The receptor's source is a woman aged 30 to 39 in good health. The DNA for the CDR3 is TGTGCCAGCAGCTTAGAGGAGAACTTGGAGCAGTTCTTC. Translated, it gives CASSLEENLEQFF.